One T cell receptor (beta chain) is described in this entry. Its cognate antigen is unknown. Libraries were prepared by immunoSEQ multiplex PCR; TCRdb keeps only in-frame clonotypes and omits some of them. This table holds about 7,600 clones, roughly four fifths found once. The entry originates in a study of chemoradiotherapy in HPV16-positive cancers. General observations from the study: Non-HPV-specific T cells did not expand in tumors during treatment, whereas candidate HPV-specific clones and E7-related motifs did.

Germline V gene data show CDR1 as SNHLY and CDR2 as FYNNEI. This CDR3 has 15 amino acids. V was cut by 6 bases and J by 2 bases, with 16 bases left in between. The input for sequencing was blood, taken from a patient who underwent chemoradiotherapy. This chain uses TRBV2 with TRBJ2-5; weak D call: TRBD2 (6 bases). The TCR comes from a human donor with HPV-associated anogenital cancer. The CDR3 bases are TGTGCCAGCAGGGACCCGGGGGATCAACAAGAGACCCAGTACTTC. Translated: CASRDPGDQQETQYF.